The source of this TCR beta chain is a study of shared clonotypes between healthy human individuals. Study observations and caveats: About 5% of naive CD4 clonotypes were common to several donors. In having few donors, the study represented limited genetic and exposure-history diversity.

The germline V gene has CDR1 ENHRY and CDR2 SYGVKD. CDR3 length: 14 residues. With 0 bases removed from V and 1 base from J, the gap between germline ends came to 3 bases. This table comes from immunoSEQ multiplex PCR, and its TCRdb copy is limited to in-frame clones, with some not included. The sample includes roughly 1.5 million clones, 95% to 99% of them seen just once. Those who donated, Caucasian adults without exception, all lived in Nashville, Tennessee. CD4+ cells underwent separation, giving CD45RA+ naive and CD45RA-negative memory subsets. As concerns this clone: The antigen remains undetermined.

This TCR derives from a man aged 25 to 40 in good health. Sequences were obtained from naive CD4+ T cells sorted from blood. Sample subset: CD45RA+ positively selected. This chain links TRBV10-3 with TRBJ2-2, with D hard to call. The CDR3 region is CAISESRNTGELFF. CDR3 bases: TGTGCCATCAGTGAGTCTAGGAACACCGGGGAGCTGTTTTTT.